This entry features one T cell receptor beta chain sequence. The data derive from a study of blood T cell repertoires in COVID-19. The overall study: Material from acute and convalescent COVID-19 was sourced from the United States, Italy and Spain. PBMCs, B-cell-depleted T cells, or T cells provided the cDNA or gDNA that made up the material.

In the original processing: Reference gene primer amplification gave nucleated cell count estimates. Some clones are missing from TCRdb's copy, which holds only in-frame ones; the method was immunoSEQ multiplex PCR. V, J and clone size were drawn from that table, and D and trimming were deduced from the DNA. Among 150,000 to 200,000 clones, roughly 79% were seen once, and the ten largest hold 6.9%. Trimming took off 0 bases at V and 2 bases at J, with 11 bases between the two ends. The CDR3 totals 15 residues. Germline V gene sequence: CDR1 SGHDN, CDR2 FVKESK. The chain recombines TRBV14 with TRBJ2-7; D not certain. Material: peripheral blood. This receptor was identified in a human donor with acute or convalescent COVID-19. The donor label of this sample is uncertain. CDR3 in amino acids: CASSQDEALPYEQYF. The CDR3 DNA reads TGTGCCAGCAGCCAAGATGAAGCACTTCCCTACGAGCAGTACTTC.